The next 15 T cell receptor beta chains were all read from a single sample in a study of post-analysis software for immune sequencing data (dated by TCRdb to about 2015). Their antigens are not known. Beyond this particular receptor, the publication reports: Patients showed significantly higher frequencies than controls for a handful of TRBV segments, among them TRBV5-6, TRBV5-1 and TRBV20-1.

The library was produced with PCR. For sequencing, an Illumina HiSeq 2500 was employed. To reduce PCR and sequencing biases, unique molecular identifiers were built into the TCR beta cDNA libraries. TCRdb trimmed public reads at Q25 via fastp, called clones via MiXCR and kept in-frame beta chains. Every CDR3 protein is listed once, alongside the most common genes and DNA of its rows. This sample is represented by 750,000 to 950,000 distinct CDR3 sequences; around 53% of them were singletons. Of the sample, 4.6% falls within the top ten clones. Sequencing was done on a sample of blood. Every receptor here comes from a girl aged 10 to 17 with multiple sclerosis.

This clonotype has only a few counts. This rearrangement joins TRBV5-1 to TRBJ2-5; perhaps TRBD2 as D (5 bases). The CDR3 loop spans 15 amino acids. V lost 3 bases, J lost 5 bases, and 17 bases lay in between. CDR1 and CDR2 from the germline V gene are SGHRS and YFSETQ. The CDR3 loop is CASSWRSGPGETQYF. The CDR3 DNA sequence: TGCGCCAGCAGCTGGAGAAGCGGCCCGGGGGAGACCCAGTACTTC.

The CDR3 loop reads CASSPLGVAWETQYF. The CDR3 DNA sequence: TGTGCCAGCAGCCCTCTCGGAGTGGCGTGGGAGACCCAGTACTTC. V gene TRBV14 combines with J gene TRBJ2-5, with D uncertain. The germline V gene has CDR1 SGHDN and CDR2 FVKESK. Trimming pared 4 bases from V and 5 bases from J, leaving 17 bases between. The length of the CDR3 is 15 residues.

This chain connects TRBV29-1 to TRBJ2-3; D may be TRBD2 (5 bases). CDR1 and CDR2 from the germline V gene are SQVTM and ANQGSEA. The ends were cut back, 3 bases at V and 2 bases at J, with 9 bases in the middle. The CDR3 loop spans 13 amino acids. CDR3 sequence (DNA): TGCAGCGTTGATCCAGCGGCCACAGATACGCAGTATTTT. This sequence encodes CSVDPAATDTQYF.

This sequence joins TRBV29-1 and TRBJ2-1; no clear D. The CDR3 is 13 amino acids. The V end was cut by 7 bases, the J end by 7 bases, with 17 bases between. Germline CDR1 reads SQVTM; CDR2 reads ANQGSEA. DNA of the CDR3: TGCAGCGGGGGTTTAGGGATGGGGAATGAGCAGTTCTTC. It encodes CSGGLGMGNEQFF.

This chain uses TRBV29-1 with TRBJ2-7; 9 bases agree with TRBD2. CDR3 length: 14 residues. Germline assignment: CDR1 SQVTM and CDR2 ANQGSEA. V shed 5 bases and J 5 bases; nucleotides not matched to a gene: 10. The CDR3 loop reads CSVLPGLATNEQYF. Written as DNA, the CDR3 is TGCAGCGTTCTACCGGGACTAGCAACCAACGAGCAGTACTTC.

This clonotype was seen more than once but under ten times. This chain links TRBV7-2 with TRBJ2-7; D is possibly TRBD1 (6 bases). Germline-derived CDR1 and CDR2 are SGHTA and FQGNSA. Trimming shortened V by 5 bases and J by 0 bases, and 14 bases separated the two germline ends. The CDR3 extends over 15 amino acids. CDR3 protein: CASSGDRISSYEQYF. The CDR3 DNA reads TGTGCCAGCAGCGGTGACAGGATTAGCTCCTACGAGCAGTACTTC.

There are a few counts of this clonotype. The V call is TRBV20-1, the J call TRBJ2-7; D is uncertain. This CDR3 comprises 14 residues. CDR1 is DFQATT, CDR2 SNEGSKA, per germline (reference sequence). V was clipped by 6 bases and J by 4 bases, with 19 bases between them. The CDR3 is CSATGTATSYEQYF. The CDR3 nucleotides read TGCAGTGCCACGGGCACGGCGACTTCGTACGAGCAGTACTTC.

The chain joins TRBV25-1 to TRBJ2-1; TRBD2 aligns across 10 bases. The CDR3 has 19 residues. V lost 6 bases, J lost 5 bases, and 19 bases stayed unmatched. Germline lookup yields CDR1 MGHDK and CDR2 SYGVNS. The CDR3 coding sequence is TGTGCCAGCAGCTCTACTCCCGGACTAGCGGACCTCCCGAACAATGAGCAGTTCTTC. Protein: CASSSTPGLADLPNNEQFF.

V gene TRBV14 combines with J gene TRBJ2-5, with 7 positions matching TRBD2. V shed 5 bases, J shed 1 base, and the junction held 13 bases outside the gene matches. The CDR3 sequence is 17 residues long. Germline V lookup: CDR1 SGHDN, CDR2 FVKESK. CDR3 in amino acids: CASSSIPGLPTQETQYF. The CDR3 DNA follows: TGTGCCAGCAGCTCCATCCCGGGACTACCCACCCAAGAGACCCAGTACTTC.

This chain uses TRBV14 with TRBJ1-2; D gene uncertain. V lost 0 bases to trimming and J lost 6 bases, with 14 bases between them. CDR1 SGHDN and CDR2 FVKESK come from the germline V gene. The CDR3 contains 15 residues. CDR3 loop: CASSQDPRWIHGYTF. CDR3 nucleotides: TGTGCCAGCAGCCAAGATCCCAGGTGGATACATGGCTACACCTTC.

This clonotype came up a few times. The CDR3 sequence: CASSRAGQGGSYEQYF. CDR3 nucleotides: TGTGCCAGCAGCCGTGCGGGACAGGGGGGCTCCTACGAGCAGTACTTC. The V and J genes are TRBV12-3 or TRBV12-4 and TRBJ2-7, with 11 nucleotides matching TRBD1. The CDR3 length is 16 residues. V gave up 6 bases and J gave up 0 bases; unmatched junction bases: 7.

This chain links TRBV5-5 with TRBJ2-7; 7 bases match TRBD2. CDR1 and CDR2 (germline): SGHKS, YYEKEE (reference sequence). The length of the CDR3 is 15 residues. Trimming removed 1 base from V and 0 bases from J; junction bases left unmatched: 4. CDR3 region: CASSLNLAVSYEQYF. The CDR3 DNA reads TGTGCCAGCAGCTTGAATCTAGCGGTCTCCTACGAGCAGTACTTC.

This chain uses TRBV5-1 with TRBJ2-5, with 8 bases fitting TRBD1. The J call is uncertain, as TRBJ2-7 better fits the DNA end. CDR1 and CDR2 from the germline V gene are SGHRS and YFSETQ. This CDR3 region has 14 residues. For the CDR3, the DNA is TGCGCCAGCAGTCCCCGGACAGGGTTCCTCGAGCAGTACTTC. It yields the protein CASSPRTGFLEQYF.

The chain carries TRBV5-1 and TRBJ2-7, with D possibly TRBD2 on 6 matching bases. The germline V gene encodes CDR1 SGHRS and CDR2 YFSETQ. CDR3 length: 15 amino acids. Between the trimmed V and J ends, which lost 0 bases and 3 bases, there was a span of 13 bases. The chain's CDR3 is CASSLVAGTLYEQYF. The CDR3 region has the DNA TGCGCCAGCAGCTTGGTTGCGGGGACTCTCTACGAGCAGTACTTC.

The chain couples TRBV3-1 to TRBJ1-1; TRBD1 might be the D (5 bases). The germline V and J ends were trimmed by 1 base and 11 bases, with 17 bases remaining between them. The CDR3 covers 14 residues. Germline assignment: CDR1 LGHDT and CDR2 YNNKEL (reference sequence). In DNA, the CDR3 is TGTGCCAGCAGCCAAGGGGACGCGCATTTGTGGGCTTTCTTT. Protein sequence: CASSQGDAHLWAFF.